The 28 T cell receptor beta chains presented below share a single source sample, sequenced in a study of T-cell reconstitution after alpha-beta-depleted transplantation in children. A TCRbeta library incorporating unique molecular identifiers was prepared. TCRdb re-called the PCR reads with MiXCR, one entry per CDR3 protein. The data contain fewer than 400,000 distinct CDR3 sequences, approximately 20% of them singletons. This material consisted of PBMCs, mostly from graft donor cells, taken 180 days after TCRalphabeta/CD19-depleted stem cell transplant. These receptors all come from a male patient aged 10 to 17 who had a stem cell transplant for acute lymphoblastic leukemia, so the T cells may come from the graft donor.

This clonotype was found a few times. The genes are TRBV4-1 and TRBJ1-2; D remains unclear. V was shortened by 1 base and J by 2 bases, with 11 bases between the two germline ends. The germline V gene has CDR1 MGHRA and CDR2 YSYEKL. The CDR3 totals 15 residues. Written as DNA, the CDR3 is TGCGCCAGCAGCCAAGTTTCCCGTCCGAACTATGGCTACACCTTC. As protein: CASSQVSRPNYGYTF.

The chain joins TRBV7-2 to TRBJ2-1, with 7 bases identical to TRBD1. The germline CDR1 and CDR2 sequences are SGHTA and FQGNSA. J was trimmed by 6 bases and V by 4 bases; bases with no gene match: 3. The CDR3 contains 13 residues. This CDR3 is CASSYRQGNEQFF. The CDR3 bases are TGTGCCAGCAGCTACCGACAGGGCAATGAGCAGTTCTTC.

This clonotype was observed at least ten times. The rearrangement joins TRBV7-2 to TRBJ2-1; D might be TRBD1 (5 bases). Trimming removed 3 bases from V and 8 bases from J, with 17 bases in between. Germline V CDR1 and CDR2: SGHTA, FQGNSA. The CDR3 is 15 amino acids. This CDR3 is CASSFGNRRNDEQFF. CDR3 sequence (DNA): TGTGCCAGCAGCTTTGGAAACAGGCGGAATGATGAGCAGTTCTTC.

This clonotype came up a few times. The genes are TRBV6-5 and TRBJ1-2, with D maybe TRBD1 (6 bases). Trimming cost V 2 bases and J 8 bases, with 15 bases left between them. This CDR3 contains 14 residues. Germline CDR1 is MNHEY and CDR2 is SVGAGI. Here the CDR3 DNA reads TGTGCCAGCAGTTACGGAGTGGGGGCATGGGGCTACACCTTC. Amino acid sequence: CASSYGVGAWGYTF.

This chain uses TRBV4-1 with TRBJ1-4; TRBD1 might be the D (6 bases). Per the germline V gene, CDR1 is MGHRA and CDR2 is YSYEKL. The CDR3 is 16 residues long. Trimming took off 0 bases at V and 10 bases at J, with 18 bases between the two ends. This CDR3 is CASSQDFWQGRGKLFF. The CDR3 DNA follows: TGCGCCAGCAGCCAAGATTTCTGGCAGGGGAGAGGAAAACTGTTTTTT.

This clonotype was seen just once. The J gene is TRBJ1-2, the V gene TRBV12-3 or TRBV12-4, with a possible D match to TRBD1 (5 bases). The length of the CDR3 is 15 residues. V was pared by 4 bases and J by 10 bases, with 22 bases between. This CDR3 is CASSWDLIRDRHYTF. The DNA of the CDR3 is TGTGCCAGCAGTTGGGACCTGATCCGGGACCGCCACTACACCTTC.

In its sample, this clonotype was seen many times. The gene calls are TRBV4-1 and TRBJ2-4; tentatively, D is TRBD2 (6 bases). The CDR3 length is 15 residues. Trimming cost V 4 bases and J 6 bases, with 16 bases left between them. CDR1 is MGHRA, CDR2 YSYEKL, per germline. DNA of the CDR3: TGCGCCAGCAGCCTGATTCTCCGGGACTTAAACATTCAGTACTTC. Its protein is CASSLILRDLNIQYF.

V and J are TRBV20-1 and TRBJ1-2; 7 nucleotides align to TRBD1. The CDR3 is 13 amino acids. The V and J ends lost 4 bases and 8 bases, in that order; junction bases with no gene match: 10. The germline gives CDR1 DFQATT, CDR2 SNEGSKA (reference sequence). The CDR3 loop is CSANPLNRGGYTF. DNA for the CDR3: TGCAGTGCTAACCCTTTAAACAGGGGAGGCTACACCTTC.

The CDR3 coding sequence is TGTGCCAGCAGTTACTCGGGGGACCAGTACTTC. Translating gives CASSYSGDQYF. The chain recombines TRBV6-5 with TRBJ2-5; D may match TRBD1 or TRBD2 (5 bases each). Per the germline V gene, CDR1 is MNHEY and CDR2 is SVGAGI. The length of the CDR3 is 11 residues. With 0 bases removed from V and 10 bases from J, the gap between germline ends came to 6 bases.

CDR3 sequence reads: CASSQDPQKNSPLHF. CDR3 DNA: TGCGCCAGCAGCCAAGACCCACAGAAGAATTCACCCCTCCACTTT. The genes are TRBV4-1 and TRBJ1-6; D unresolved. Germline V lookup: CDR1 MGHRA, CDR2 YSYEKL. The germline V and J ends were trimmed by 0 bases and 7 bases, with 10 bases remaining between them. The CDR3 is 15 residues long.

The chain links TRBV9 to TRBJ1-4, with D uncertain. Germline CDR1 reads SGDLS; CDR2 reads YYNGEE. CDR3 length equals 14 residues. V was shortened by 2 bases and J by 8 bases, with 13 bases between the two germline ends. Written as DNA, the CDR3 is TGTGCCAGCAGCGTTGGCACCTCTGGGGAAAAACTGTTTTTT. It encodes CASSVGTSGEKLFF.

DNA of the CDR3: TGTGCCAGCAGTTTAACCCCTAGCGGGAGGCTAAGCTCCTACAATGAGCAGTTCTTC. Amino acids: CASSLTPSGRLSSYNEQFF. The gene calls are TRBV27 and TRBJ2-1, with TRBD2 identical over 11 bases. Germline V gene sequence: CDR1 MNHEY, CDR2 SMNVEV (reference sequence). CDR3 size: 19 residues. The ends lost 2 bases at V and 0 bases at J; junction bases unmatched: 9.

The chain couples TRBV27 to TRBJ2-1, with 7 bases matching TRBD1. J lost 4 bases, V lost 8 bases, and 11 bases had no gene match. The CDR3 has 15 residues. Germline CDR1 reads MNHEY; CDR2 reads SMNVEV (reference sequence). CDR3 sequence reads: CASHLTGTVYNEQFF. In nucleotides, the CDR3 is TGTGCCAGCCACCTTACCGGGACAGTTTACAATGAGCAGTTCTTC.

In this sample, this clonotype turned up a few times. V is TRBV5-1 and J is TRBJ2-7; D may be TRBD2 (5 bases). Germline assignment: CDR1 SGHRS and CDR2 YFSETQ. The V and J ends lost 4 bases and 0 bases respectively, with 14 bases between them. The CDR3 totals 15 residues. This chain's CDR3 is CASSGYAGISYEQYF. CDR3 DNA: TGCGCCAGCAGCGGATACGCCGGGATCTCCTACGAGCAGTACTTC. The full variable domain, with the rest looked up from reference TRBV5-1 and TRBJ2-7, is KAGVTQTPRYLIKTRGQQVTLSCSPISGHRSVSWYQQTPGQGLQFLFEYFSETQRNKGNFPGRFSGRQFSNSRSEMNVSTLELGDSALYLCASSGYAGISYEQYFGPGTRLTVT.

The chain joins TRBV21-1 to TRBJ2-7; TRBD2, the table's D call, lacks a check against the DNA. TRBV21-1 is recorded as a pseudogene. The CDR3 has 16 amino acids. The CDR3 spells CASSKGGGVSSYEQYF. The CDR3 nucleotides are TGTGCCAGCAGCAAGGGGGGAGGGGTTAGCTCCTACGAGCAGTACTTC.

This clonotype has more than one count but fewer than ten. In DNA form, the CDR3 reads TGTGCCAGCAGTTTCAGGGGGCACACCTACGAGCAGTACTTC. This encodes CASSFRGHTYEQYF. The V gene is TRBV27, the J gene TRBJ2-7; the match to TRBD1 covers 8 bases. This CDR3 region has 14 residues. CDR1 and CDR2 from the germline V gene are MNHEY and SMNVEV (reference sequence). V lost 3 bases, J lost 2 bases, and 3 bases stayed unmatched.

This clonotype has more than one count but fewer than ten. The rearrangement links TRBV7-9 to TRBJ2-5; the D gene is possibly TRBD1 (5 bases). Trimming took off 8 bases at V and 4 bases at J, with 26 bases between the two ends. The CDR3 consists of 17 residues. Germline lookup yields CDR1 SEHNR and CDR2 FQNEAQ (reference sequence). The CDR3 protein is CASSDAAGRYRGETQYF. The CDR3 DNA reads TGTGCCAGCTCGGATGCAGCAGGGCGATATCGAGGAGAGACCCAGTACTTC.

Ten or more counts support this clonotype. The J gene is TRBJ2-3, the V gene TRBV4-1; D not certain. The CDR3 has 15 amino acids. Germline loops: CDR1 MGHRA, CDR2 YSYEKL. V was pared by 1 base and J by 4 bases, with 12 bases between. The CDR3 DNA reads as TGCGCCAGCAGCCAAGGGAGAGTCAGAGCAGATACGCAGTATTTT. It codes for CASSQGRVRADTQYF.

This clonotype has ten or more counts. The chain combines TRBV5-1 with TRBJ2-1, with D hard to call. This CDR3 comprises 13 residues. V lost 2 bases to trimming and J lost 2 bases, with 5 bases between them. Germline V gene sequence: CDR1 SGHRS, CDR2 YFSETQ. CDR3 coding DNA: TGCGCCAGCAGCTTTACAGCCTACAATGAGCAGTTCTTC. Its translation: CASSFTAYNEQFF.

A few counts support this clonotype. This CDR3 reads CASSLEPKAFF. For the CDR3, the DNA is TGTGCCAGCAGTTTAGAACCGAAAGCTTTCTTT. The chain joins TRBV12-3 or TRBV12-4 to TRBJ1-1; D is ambiguous. V lost 1 base and J 9 bases, leaving 6 bases between the germline ends. This CDR3 comprises 11 residues.

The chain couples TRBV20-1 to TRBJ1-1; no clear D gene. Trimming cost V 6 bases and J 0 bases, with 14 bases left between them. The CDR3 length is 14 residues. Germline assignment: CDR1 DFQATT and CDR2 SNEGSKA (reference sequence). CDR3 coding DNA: TGCAGTGCGGCTAAGCGGTTGATGAACACTGAAGCTTTCTTT. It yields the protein CSAAKRLMNTEAFF.

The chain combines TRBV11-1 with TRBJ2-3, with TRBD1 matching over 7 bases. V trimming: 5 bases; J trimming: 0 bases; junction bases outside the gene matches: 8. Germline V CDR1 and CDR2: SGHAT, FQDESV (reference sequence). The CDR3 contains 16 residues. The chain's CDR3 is CASSIQGPTSTDTQYF. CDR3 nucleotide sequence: TGTGCCAGCAGCATACAGGGGCCAACTAGCACAGATACGCAGTATTTT.

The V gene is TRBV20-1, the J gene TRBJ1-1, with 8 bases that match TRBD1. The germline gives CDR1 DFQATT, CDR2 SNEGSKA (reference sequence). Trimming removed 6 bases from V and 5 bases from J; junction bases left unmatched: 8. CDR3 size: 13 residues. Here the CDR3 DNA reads TGCAGTGCCCGCCGGACAGGGAAGACTGAAGCTTTCTTT. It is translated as CSARRTGKTEAFF.

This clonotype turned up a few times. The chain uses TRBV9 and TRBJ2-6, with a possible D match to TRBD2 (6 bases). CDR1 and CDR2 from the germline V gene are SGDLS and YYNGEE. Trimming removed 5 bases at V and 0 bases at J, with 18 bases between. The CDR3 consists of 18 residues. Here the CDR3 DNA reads TGTGCCAGCAGGTACCCCGGGAGTCCTTTCTCTGGGGCCAACGTCCTGACTTTC. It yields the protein CASRYPGSPFSGANVLTF.

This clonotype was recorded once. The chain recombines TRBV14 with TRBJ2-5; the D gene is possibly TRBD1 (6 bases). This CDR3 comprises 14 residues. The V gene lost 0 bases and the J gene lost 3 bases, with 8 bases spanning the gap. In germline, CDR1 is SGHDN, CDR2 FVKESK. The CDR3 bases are TGTGCCAGCAGCCAAGATTGGACAGAAGAGACCCAGTACTTC. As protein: CASSQDWTEETQYF.

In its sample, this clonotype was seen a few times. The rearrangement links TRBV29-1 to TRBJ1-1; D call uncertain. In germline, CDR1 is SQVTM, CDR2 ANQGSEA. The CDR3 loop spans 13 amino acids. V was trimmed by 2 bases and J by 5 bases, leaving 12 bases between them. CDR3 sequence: CSVESSGKTEAFF. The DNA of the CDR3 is TGCAGCGTTGAATCGTCGGGGAAAACTGAAGCTTTCTTT.

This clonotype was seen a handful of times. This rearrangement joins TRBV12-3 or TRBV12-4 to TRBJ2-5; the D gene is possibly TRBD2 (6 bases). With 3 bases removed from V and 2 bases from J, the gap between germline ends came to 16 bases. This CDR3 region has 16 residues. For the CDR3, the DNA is TGTGCCAGCAGTTTTGGAGGGGCCGGCCTACAAGAGACCCAGTACTTC. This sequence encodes CASSFGGAGLQETQYF.

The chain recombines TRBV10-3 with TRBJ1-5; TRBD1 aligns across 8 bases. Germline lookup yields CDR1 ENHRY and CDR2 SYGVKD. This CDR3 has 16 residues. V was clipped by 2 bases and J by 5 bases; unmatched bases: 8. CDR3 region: CAISEGVGTGYQPQHF. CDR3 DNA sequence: TGTGCCATCAGTGAGGGTGTAGGGACAGGCTATCAGCCCCAGCATTTT.